This T cell receptor (beta chain) was sequenced in a study of blood T cell repertoires in COVID-19. The repertoire was sequenced with immunoSEQ multiplex PCR; TCRdb's copy has only in-frame clones and lacks some. The repertoire holds about 94,000 clones, 65% to 85% seen once, with 6.3% in the top ten. This CDR3 has 16 amino acids. Germline CDR1 reads MGHRA; CDR2 reads YSYEKL. The germline V and J ends were trimmed by 0 bases and 2 bases, with 12 bases remaining between them. The V gene is TRBV4-1, the J gene TRBJ2-3, with a weak D call TRBD1 (5 bases). Source material: peripheral blood. This sequence originates from a man aged 55-75 years with acute or convalescent COVID-19. Here the CDR3 reads CASSQEGQGYTDTQYF. The CDR3 DNA follows: TGCGCCAGCAGCCAAGAGGGGCAGGGCTACACAGATACGCAGTATTTT.